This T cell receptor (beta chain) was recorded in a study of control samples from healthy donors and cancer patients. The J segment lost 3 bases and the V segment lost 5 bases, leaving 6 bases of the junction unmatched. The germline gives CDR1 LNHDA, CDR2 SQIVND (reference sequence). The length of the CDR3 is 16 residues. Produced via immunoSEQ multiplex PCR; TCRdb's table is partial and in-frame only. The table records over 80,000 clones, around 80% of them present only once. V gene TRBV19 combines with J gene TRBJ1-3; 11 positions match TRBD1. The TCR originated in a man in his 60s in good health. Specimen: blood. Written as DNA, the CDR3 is TGTGCCAGTAGTCCTGGGACAGGGGGAAGTGGAAACACCATATATTTT. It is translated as CASSPGTGGSGNTIYF.